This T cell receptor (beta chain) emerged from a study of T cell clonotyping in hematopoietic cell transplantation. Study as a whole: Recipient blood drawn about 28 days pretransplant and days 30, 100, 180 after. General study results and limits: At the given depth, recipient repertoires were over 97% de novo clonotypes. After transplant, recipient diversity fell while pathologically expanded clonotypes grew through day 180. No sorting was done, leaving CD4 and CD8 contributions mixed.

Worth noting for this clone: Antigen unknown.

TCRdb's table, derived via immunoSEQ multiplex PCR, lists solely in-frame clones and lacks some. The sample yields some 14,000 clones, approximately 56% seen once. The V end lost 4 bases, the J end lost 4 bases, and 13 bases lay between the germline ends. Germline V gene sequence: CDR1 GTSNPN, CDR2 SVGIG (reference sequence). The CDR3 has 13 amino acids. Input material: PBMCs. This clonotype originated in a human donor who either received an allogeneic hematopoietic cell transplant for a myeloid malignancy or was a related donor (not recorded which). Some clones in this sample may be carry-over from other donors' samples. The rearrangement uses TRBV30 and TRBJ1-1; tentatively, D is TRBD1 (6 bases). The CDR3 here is CAWTQGLSTEAFF. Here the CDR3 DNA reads TGTGCCTGGACCCAGGGGTTGAGCACTGAAGCTTTCTTT.